The 9 T cell receptor beta chains presented below share a single source sample, sequenced in a study of blood T cells in healthy people across ages. The authors ran a second PCR of roughly 6 to 12 cycles using a sample-barcoded 5' primer and a J-beta primer mix. TCRdb re-called the 5' RACE reads through MiXCR, storing one row per CDR3 protein. In the table there are 800,000 or so distinct CDR3 sequences, 46% of which are singletons. The specimen was blood. These receptors were obtained from a man at least 80 years old in good health.

Of note for this clonotype: Mismatch with germline at one junction end may stem from a read error. The V call is TRBV28, the J call TRBJ1-5, with D possibly TRBD1 on 6 matching bases. CDR3 length equals 12 residues. Looked up from germline, CDR1 is MDHEN and CDR2 is SYDVKM. This chain's CDR3 is CATRTVNRPQHF. The DNA of the CDR3 is TGTGCCACCCGGACAGTCAATCGGCCCCAGCATTTT.

The genes are TRBV7-2 and TRBJ2-7, with D possibly called TRBD1 or TRBD2 (5 bases each). The CDR3 is 14 amino acids. From germline, CDR1 is SGHTA and CDR2 FQGNSA. V was clipped by 5 bases and J by 2 bases, with 13 bases between them. The CDR3 spells CASSPRDPTYEQYF. CDR3 in DNA: TGTGCCAGCAGCCCCCGGGACCCAACCTACGAGCAGTACTTC.

This clonotype has only a few counts. The gene calls are TRBV5-5 and TRBJ1-2; D remains unclear. Germline CDR1 SGHKS, CDR2 YYEKEE (reference sequence). With 3 bases removed from V and 1 base from J, the gap between germline ends came to 16 bases. The CDR3 is 16 amino acids. The CDR3 loop reads CASSSETVTRNYGYTF. As DNA, the CDR3 is TGTGCCAGCAGCTCGGAGACCGTGACACGTAACTATGGCTACACCTTC.

The rearrangement joins TRBV7-2 to TRBJ1-5; perhaps TRBD1 as D (5 bases). The CDR3 consists of 14 residues. Germline loops: CDR1 SGHTA, CDR2 FQGNSA. Trimming left V 0 bases short and J 6 bases short, with 9 bases between. The CDR3 is CASSLAGGVQPQHF. CDR3 DNA sequence: TGTGCCAGCAGCTTAGCTGGGGGGGTTCAGCCCCAGCATTTT.

The chain uses TRBV28 and TRBJ2-7; 7 bases match TRBD1. Germline V lookup: CDR1 MDHEN, CDR2 SYDVKM. Losses at the gene ends were 5 bases for V and 0 bases for J; bases not matched to a gene: 10. The CDR3 is made up of 16 amino acids. This chain's CDR3 is CASSTTRQGPSYEQYF. The CDR3 nucleotides read TGTGCCAGCAGTACTACAAGACAGGGACCCTCCTACGAGCAGTACTTC.

This chain links TRBV5-1 with TRBJ2-1; D ambiguous. This CDR3 region has 15 residues. CDR1 and CDR2 (germline): SGHRS, YFSETQ. Trimming took 4 bases from V and 0 from J, leaving 11 bases between them. The CDR3 bases are TGCGCCAGCAGCCCTGGGCCCATCTCCTACAATGAGCAGTTCTTC. This encodes CASSPGPISYNEQFF.

The chain recombines TRBV29-1 with TRBJ2-7; 7 nucleotides line up with TRBD2. CDR1 SQVTM and CDR2 ANQGSEA come from the germline V gene. The junction had 9 bases not matched to a gene; V was cut back by 6 bases and J by 7 bases. The CDR3 is 12 amino acids. CDR3 in amino acids: CSVAAGVHEQYF. The CDR3 nucleotides are TGCAGCGTGGCTGCGGGGGTGCATGAGCAGTACTTC.

The CDR3 nucleotides are TGCGCCAGCAGTGAGCCAGGGGGTCCGTGGTACTTC. As protein: CASSEPGGPWYF. The J gene is TRBJ2-4, the V gene TRBV10-1; TRBD1 agrees at 7 bases. J was trimmed by 15 bases and V by 2 bases; bases with no gene match: 7. CDR3 length: 12 amino acids. Germline-derived CDR1 and CDR2 are WNHNN and SYGVQD (reference sequence).

This clonotype was observed a few times. The rearrangement links TRBV20-1 to TRBJ1-5; TRBD1 might be the D (5 bases). Looked up from germline, CDR1 is DFQATT and CDR2 is SNEGSKA (reference sequence). CDR3 length equals 15 residues. With 5 bases removed from V and 4 bases from J, the gap between germline ends came to 18 bases. The CDR3 here is CSASLTNAGNQPQHF. The CDR3, as DNA: TGCAGTGCTTCCCTCACTAATGCAGGGAATCAGCCCCAGCATTTT.